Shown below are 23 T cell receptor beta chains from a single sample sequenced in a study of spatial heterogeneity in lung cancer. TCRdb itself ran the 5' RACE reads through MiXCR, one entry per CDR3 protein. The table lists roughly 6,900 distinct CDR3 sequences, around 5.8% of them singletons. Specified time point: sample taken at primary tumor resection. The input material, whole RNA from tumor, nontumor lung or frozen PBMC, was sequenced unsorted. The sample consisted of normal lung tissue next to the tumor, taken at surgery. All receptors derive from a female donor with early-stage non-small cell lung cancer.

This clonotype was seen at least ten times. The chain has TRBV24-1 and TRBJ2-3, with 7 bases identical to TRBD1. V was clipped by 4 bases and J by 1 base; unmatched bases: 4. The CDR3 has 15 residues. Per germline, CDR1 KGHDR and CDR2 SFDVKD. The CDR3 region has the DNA TGTGCCACCAGTGACAGGGGGAGCGGCACAGATACGCAGTATTTT. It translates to CATSDRGSGTDTQYF.

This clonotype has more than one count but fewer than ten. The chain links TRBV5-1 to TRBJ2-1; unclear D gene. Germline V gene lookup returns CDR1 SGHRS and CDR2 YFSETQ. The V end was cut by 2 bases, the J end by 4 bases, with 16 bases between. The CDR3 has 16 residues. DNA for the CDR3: TGCGCCAGCAGCTTAGGCCGAGGCCCTATATACAATGAGCAGTTCTTC. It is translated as CASSLGRGPIYNEQFF.

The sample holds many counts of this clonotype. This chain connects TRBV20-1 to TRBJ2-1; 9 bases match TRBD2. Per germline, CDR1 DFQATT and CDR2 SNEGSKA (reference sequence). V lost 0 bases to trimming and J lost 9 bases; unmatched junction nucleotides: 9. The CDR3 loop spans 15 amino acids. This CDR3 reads CSARDPAGGGSEQFF. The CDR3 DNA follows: TGCAGTGCTAGAGACCCAGCGGGAGGCGGTAGTGAGCAGTTCTTC.

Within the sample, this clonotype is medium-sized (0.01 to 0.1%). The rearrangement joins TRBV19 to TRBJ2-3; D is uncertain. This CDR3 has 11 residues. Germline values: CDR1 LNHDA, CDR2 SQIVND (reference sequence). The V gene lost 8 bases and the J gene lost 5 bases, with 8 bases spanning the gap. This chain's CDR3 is CASASGDTQYF. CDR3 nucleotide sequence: TGTGCCAGTGCCTCAGGAGATACGCAGTATTTT.

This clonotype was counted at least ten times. The CDR3 DNA reads TGTGCCAGCAGTTTATCCGGGACATTTAATTCACCCCTCCACTTT. Protein sequence: CASSLSGTFNSPLHF. This chain connects TRBV27 to TRBJ1-6; tentatively, D is TRBD1 (6 bases). The CDR3 is 15 residues long. Between the trimmed V and J ends, which lost 0 bases and 6 bases, there was a span of 9 bases. Germline lookup yields CDR1 MNHEY and CDR2 SMNVEV (reference sequence).

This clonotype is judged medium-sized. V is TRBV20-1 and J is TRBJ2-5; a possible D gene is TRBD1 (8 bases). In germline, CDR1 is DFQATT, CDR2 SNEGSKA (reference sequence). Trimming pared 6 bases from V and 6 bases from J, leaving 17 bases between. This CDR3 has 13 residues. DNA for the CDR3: TGCAGTGCAATAGACAGGGGAGGGAAGACCCAGTACTTC. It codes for CSAIDRGGKTQYF.

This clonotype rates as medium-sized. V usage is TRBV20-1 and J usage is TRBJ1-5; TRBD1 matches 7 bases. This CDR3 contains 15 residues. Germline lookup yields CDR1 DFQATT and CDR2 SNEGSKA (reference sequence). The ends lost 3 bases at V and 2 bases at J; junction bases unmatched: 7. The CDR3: CSASLQGTGNQPQHF. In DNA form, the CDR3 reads TGCAGTGCTAGCTTACAGGGGACGGGCAATCAGCCCCAGCATTTT.

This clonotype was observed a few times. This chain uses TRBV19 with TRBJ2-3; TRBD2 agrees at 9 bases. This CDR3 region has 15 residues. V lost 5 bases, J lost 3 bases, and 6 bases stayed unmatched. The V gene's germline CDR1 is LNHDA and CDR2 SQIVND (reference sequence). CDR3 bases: TGTGCCAGTAGTGATAGCGGGAGACGGACAGATACGCAGTATTTT. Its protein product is CASSDSGRRTDTQYF.

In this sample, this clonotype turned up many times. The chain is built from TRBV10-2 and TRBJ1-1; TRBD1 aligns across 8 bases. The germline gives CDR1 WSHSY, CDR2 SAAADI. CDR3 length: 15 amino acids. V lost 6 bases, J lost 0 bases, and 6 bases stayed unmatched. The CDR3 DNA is TGCGCCAGCAGCCAACAGACAGGGGTGAACACTGAAGCTTTCTTT. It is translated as CASSQQTGVNTEAFF.

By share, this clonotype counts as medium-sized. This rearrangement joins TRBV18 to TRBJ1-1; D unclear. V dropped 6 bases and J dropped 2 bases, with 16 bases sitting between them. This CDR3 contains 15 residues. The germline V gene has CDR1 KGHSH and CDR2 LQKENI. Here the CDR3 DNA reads TGTGCCAGCTCGAATGCGGGGTCCCCCAACACTGAAGCTTTCTTT. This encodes CASSNAGSPNTEAFF.

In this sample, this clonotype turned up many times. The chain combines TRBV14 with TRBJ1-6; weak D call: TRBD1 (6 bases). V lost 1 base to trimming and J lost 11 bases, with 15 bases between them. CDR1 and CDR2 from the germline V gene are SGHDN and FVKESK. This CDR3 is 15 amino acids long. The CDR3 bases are TGTGCCAGCAGCCAAGGTGGGCAGGGGCAGACACCCCTCCACTTT. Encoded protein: CASSQGGQGQTPLHF.

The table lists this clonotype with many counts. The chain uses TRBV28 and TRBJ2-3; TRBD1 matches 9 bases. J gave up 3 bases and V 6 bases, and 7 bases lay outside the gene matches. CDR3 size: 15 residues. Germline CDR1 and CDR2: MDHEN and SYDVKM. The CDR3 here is CASSLRTGATDTQYF. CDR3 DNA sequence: TGTGCCAGCAGCCTTAGGACAGGGGCGACAGATACGCAGTATTTT.

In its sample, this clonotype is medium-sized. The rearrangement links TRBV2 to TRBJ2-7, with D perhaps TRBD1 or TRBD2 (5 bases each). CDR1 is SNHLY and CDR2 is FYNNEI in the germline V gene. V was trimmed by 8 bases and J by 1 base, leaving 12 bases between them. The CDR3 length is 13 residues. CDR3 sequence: CASWGTASYEQYF. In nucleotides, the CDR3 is TGTGCCAGCTGGGGGACGGCTTCCTACGAGCAGTACTTC.

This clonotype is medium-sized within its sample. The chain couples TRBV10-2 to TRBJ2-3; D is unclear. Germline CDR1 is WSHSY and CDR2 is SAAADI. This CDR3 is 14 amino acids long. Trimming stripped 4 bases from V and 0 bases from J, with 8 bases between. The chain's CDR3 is CASSGSISTDTQYF. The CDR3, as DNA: TGCGCCAGCAGTGGAAGTATTAGCACAGATACGCAGTATTTT.

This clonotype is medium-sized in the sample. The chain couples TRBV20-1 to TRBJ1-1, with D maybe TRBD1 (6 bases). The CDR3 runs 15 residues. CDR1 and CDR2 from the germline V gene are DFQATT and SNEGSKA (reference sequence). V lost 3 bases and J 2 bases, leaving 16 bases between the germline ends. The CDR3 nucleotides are TGCAGTGCTAGGGTCCCCGGACAGCGCAACACTGAAGCTTTCTTT. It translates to CSARVPGQRNTEAFF.

The CDR3 nucleotides are TGTGCCAGCAGCCTCTATGGACAGGGGGCAACTGGCTACACCTTC. Translation: CASSLYGQGATGYTF. The gene calls are TRBV3-1 and TRBJ1-2; 11 bases are shared with TRBD1. V lost 4 bases and J lost 7; bases outside the gene matches: 8. In germline, CDR1 is LGHDT, CDR2 YNNKEL (reference sequence). The CDR3 has 15 residues. Together with reference TRBV3-1 and TRBJ1-2, the CDR3 gives the full variable domain: DTAVSQTPKYLVTQMGNDKSIKCEQNLGHDTMYWYKQDSKKFLKIMFSYNNKELIINETVPNRFSPKSPDKAHLNLHINSLELGDSAVYFCASSLYGQGATGYTFGSGTRLTVV.

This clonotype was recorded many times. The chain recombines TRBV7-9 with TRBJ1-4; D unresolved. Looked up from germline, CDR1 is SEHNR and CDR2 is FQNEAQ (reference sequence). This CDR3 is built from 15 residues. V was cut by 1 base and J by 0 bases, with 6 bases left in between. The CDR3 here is CASSLERSTNEKLFF. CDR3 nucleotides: TGTGCCAGCAGCTTAGAGCGTTCAACTAATGAAAAACTGTTTTTT. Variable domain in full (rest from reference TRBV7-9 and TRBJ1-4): DTGVSQNPRHKITKRGQNVTFRCDPISEHNRLYWYRQTLGQGPEFLTYFQNEAQLEKSRLLSDRFSAERPKGSFSTLEIQRTEQGDSAMYLCASSLERSTNEKLFFGSGTQLSVL.

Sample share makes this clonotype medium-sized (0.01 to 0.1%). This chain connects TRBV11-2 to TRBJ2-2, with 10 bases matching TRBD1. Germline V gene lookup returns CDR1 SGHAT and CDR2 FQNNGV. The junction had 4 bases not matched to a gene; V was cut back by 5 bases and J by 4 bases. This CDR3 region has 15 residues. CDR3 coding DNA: TGTGCCAGCAGCCGGACAGGGGGGATCACCGGGGAGCTGTTTTTT. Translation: CASSRTGGITGELFF.

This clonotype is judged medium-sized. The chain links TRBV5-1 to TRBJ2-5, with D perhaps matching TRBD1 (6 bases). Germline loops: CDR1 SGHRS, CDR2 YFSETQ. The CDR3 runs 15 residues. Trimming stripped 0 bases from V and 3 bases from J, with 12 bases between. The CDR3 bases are TGCGCCAGCAGCTTGGCCCTTACAGGGAAAGAGACCCAGTACTTC. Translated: CASSLALTGKETQYF.

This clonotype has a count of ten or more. The CDR3 loop reads CSVFRQEQETQYF. In DNA, the CDR3 is TGCAGCGTTTTTCGACAGGAGCAAGAGACCCAGTACTTC. The chain uses TRBV29-1 and TRBJ2-5; D may be TRBD1 (6 bases). This CDR3 has 13 residues. Germline CDR1 reads SQVTM; CDR2 reads ANQGSEA. V lost 5 bases to trimming and J lost 2 bases, with 12 bases between them.

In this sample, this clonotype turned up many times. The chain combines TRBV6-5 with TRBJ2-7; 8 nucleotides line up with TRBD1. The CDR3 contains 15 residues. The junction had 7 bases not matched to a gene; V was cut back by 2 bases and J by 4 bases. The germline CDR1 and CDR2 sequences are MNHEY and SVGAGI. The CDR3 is CASSYGLNRGYEQYF. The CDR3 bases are TGTGCCAGCAGTTACGGTCTCAACAGGGGGTACGAGCAGTACTTC.

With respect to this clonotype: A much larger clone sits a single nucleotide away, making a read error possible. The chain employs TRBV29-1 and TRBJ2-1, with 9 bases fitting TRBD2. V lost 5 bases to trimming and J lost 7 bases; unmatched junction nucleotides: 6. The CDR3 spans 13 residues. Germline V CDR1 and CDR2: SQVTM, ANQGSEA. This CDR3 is CSVSGGSRNEQFF. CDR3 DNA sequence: TGCAGCGTTAGCGGGGGGTCGAGGAATGAGCAGTTCTTC.

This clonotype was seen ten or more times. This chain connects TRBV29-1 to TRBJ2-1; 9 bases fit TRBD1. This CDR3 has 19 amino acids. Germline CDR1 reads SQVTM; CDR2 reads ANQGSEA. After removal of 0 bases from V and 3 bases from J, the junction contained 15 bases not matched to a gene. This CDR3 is CSVEEVDRGQPYLYNEQFF. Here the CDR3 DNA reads TGCAGCGTTGAAGAGGTGGACAGGGGCCAACCTTACCTCTACAATGAGCAGTTCTTC.